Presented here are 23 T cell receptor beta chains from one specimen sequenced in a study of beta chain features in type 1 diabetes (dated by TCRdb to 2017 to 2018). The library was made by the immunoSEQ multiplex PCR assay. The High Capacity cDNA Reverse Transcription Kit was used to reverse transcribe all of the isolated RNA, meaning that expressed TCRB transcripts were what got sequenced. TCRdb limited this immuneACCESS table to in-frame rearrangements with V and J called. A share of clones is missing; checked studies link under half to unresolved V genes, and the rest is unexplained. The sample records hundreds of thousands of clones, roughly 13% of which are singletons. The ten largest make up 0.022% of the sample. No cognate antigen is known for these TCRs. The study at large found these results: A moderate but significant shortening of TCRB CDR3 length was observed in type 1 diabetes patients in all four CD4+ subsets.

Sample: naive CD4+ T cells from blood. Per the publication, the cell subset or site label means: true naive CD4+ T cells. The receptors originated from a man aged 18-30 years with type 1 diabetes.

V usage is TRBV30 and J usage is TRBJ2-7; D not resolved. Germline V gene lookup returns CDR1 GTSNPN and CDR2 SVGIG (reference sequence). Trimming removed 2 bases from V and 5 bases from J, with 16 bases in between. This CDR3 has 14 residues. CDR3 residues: CAWSKDPQGHEQYF. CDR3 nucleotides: TGTGCCTGGAGTAAAGACCCTCAAGGGCACGAGCAGTACTTC.

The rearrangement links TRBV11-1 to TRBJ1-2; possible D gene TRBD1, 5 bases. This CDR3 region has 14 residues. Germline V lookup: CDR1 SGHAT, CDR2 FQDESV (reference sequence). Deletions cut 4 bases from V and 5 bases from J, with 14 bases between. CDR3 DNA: TGTGCCAGCAGCTCGACGGGGCTAGGTTATGGCTACACCTTC. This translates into CASSSTGLGYGYTF.

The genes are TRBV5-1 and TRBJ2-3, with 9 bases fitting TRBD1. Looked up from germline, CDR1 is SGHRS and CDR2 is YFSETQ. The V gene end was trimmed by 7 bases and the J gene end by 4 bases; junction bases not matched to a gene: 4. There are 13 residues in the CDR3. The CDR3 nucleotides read TGCGCCAGCGGGACAGGGCTATCAGATACGCAGTATTTT. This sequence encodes CASGTGLSDTQYF.

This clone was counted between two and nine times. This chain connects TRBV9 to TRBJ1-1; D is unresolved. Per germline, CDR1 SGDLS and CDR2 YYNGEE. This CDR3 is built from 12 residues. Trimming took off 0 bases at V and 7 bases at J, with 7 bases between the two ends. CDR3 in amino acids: CASSVAPGEAFF. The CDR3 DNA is TGTGCCAGCAGCGTAGCTCCCGGTGAAGCTTTCTTT.

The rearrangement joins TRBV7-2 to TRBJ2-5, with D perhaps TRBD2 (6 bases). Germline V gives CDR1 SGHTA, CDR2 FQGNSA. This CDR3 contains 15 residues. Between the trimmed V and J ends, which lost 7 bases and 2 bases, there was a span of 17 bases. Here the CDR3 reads CASTSSAGPQETQYF. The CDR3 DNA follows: TGTGCCAGCACGTCGAGCGCGGGACCTCAAGAGACCCAGTACTTC.

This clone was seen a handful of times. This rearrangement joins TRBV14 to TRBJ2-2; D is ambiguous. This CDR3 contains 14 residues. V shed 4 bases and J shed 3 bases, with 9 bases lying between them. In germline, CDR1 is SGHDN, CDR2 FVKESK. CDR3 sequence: CASSPQLDTGELFF. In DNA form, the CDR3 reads TGTGCCAGCAGCCCACAACTGGACACCGGGGAGCTGTTTTTT.

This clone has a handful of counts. The CDR3 spells CAWSRTDLRAEAFF. CDR3 DNA: TGTGCCTGGAGTAGGACAGATTTACGGGCTGAAGCTTTCTTT. The rearrangement links TRBV30 to TRBJ1-1, with D tentatively TRBD1 (6 bases). In germline, CDR1 is GTSNPN, CDR2 SVGIG (reference sequence). CDR3 length: 14 amino acids. V dropped 2 bases and J dropped 6 bases, with 16 bases sitting between them.

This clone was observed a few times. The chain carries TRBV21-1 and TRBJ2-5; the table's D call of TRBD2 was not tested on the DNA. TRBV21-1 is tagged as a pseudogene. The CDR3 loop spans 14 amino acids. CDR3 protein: CASSKERNQETQYF. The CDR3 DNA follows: TGTGCCAGCAGCAAGGAGAGAAACCAAGAGACCCAGTACTTC.

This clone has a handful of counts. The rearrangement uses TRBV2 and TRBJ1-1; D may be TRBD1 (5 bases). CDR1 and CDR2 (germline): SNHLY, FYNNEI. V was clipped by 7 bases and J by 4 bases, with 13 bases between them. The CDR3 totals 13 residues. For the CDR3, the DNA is TGTGCCAGCAAAAGACACGGGGGCACTGAAGCTTTCTTT. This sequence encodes CASKRHGGTEAFF.

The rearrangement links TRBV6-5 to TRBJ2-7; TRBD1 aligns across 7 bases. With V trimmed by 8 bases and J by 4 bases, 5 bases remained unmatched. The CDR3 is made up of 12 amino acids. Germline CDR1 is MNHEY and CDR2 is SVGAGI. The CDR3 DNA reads TGTGCCAGCTCGGACAGGTCGTACGAGCAGTACTTC. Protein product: CASSDRSYEQYF.

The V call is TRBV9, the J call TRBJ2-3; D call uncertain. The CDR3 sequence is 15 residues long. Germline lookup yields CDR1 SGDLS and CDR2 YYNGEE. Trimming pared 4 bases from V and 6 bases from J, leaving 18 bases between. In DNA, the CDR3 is TGTGCCAGCAGCCCCCCGAGCACACTCACGGATACGCAGTATTTT. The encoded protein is CASSPPSTLTDTQYF.

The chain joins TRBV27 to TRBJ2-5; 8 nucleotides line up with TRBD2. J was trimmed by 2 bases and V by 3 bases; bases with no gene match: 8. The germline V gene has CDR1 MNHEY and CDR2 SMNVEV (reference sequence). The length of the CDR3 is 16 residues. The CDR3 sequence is CASSFSQRGPQETQYF. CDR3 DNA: TGTGCCAGCAGTTTCTCCCAGCGGGGGCCTCAAGAGACCCAGTACTTC.

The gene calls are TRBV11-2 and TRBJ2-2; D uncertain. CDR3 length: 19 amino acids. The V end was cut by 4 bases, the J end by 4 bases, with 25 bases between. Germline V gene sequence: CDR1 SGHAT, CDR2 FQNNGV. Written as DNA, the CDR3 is TGTGCCAGCAGCTCAACGGGCCCGTTTGGGGTCTCGAGCACCGGGGAGCTGTTTTTT. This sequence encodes CASSSTGPFGVSSTGELFF.

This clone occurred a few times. CDR3 DNA: TGTGCCAGCTCACCCCCCGTGGGGGCTGAAGCTTTCTTT. Residues: CASSPPVGAEAFF. The chain links TRBV18 to TRBJ1-1; maybe TRBD1 (5 bases). The CDR3 consists of 13 residues. Trimming shortened V by 3 bases and J by 6 bases, and 11 bases separated the two germline ends. CDR1 and CDR2 (germline): KGHSH, LQKENI.

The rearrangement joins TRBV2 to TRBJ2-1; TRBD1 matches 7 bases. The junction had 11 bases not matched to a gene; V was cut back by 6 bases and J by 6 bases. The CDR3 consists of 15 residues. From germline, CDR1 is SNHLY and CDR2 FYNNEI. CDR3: CASRGTAAARNEQFF. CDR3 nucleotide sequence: TGTGCCAGCAGAGGGACAGCGGCCGCTCGCAATGAGCAGTTCTTC.

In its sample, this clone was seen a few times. CDR3 sequence (DNA): TGTGCCAGCAGTAGGGGGACCCTGGATTTTGGTGAAAAACTGTTTTTT. As protein: CASSRGTLDFGEKLFF. The chain joins TRBV9 to TRBJ1-4, with D possibly being TRBD1 (6 bases). The CDR3 runs 16 residues. Germline CDR1 is SGDLS and CDR2 is YYNGEE. Trimming left V 5 bases short and J 7 bases short, with 21 bases between.

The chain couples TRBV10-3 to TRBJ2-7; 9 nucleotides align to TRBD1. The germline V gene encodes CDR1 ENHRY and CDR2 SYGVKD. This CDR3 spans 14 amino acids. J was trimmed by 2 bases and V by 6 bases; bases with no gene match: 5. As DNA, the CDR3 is TGTGCCATCAGCCCGGGACAGGGTCCCTACGAGCAGTACTTC. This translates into CAISPGQGPYEQYF.

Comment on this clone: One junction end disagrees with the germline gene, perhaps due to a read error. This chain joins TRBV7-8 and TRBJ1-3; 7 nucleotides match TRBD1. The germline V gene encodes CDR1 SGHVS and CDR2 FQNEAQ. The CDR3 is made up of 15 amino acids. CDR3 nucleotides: TGTGCCAGCAGCCCGACAGGGTCCTCTGGAAACACCATATATTTC. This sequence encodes CASSPTGSSGNTIYF.

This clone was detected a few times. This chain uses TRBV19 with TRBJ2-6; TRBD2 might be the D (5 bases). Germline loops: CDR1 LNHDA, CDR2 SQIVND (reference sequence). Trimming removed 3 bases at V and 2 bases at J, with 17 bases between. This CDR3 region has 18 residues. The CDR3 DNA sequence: TGTGCCAGTAGTATGCCAGCCGGGAAAACCACTGGGGCCAACGTCCTGACTTTC. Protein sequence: CASSMPAGKTTGANVLTF.

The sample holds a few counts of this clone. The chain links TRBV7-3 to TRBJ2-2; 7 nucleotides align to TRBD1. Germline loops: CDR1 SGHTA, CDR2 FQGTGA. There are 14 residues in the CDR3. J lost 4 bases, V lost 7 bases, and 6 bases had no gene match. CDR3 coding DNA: TGTGCCAGCAACATTGACAGGGTCACCGGGGAGCTGTTTTTT. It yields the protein CASNIDRVTGELFF.

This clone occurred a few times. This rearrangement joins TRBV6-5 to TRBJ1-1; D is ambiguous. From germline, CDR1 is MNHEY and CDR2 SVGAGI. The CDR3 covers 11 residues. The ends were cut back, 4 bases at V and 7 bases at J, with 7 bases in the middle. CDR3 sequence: CASSSEIEAFF. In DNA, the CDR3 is TGTGCCAGCAGTTCGGAGATTGAAGCTTTCTTT.

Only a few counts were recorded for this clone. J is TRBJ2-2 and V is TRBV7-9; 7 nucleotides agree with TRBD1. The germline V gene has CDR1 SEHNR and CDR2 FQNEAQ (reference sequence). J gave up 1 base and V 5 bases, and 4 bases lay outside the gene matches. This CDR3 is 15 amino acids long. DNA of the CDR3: TGTGCCAGCAGCCACGACAGGGAGAACACCGGGGAGCTGTTTTTT. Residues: CASSHDRENTGELFF.

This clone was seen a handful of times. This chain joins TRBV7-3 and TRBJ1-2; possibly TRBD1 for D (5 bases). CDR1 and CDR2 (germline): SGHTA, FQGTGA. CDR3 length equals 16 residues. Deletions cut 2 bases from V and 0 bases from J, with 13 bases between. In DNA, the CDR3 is TGTGCCAGCAGCTTACAGGGAACGCTTCCTAACTATGGCTACACCTTC. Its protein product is CASSLQGTLPNYGYTF.